The next 15 T cell receptor beta chains were all read from a single sample in a study of blood T cell repertoires in COVID-19. Method: immunoSEQ multiplex PCR; TCRdb's copy keeps in-frame clones and lacks some. Among some 200,000 clones listed, around 89% were seen once. The sequenced material came from PBMCs or T cells enriched from blood (not recorded which). The source is a woman aged 25 to 39 who had recovered from COVID-19.

This rearrangement joins TRBV12-3 or TRBV12-4 to TRBJ2-5; no definite D call. This CDR3 spans 13 amino acids. Trimming took 6 bases from V and 5 from J, leaving 13 bases between them. This CDR3 is CASRSNILETQYF. The CDR3 DNA reads as TGTGCCAGCAGATCCAACATCCTGGAGACCCAGTACTTC.

V and J are TRBV6-6 and TRBJ1-1; 8 bases are shared with TRBD1. This CDR3 region has 13 residues. The V segment lost 5 bases and the J segment 5 bases; nucleotides outside the gene matches: 4. The germline gives CDR1 MNHNY, CDR2 SVGAGI (reference sequence). DNA of the CDR3: TGTGCCAGCAGTGACAGGGGACATACTGAAGCTTTCTTT. It codes for CASSDRGHTEAFF.

This chain connects TRBV11-2 to TRBJ1-2, with 7 bases identical to TRBD1. The CDR3 consists of 14 residues. J lost 6 bases, V lost 1 base, and 5 bases had no gene match. Looked up from germline, CDR1 is SGHAT and CDR2 is FQNNGV. The CDR3 here is CASSLAGGTDGYTF. The CDR3 DNA reads as TGTGCCAGCAGCTTAGCGGGGGGGACAGATGGCTACACCTTC.

This chain connects TRBV6-2 or TRBV6-3 to TRBJ1-6; possible D gene TRBD1, 6 bases. V was clipped by 5 bases and J by 9 bases, with 20 bases between them. The CDR3 covers 16 residues. The germline V gene has CDR1 MNHEY and CDR2 SVGEGT. The CDR3 protein is CASSPVFGRGASPLHF. CDR3 bases: TGTGCCAGCAGTCCCGTCTTTGGCAGGGGAGCTTCACCCCTCCACTTT.

V is TRBV6-4 and J is TRBJ1-2, with 10 bases matching TRBD1. V dropped 6 bases and J dropped 3; count of bases not matched to a gene: 7. The CDR3 runs 15 residues. The germline gives CDR1 MRHNA, CDR2 SNTAGT. The CDR3 DNA reads as TGTGCCAGCAGACCAGACAGGGGGCGAGACTATGGCTACACCTTC. This translates into CASRPDRGRDYGYTF.

This clone was recorded only once. The chain has TRBV3-1 (or the pseudogene TRBV3-2) and TRBJ1-2; D gene unclear. V lost 3 bases to trimming and J lost 2 bases, with 10 bases between them. CDR3 size: 14 residues. The germline CDR1 and CDR2 sequences are LGHDT and YNNKEL (reference sequence). The CDR3 loop is CASSHSRTNYGYTF. The CDR3 nucleotides read TGTGCCAGCAGCCACTCACGAACAAACTATGGCTACACCTTC.

The gene calls are TRBV4-2 and TRBJ2-7; D is unresolved. V lost 0 bases, J lost 3 bases, and 9 bases lay in between. CDR3 size: 14 residues. The germline CDR1 and CDR2 sequences are LGHNA and YNFKEQ. The CDR3 sequence: CASSQDGSIYEQYF. CDR3 DNA: TGTGCCAGCAGCCAAGATGGCAGTATCTACGAGCAGTACTTC.

The chain joins TRBV19 to TRBJ1-2; maybe TRBD1 (6 bases). Trimming cost V 5 bases and J 0 bases, with 10 bases left between them. This CDR3 is 14 amino acids long. CDR1 is LNHDA and CDR2 is SQIVND in the germline V gene (reference sequence). For the CDR3, the DNA is TGTGCCAGTAGTCCCAACAGGGCTAACTATGGCTACACCTTC. This sequence encodes CASSPNRANYGYTF.

This chain joins TRBV7-2 and TRBJ2-2; 8 bases align to TRBD2. The CDR3 is 15 amino acids. CDR1 SGHTA and CDR2 FQGNSA come from the germline V gene. Germline trimming cut 0 bases from V and 5 bases from J; bases unmatched to any gene: 2. The chain's CDR3 is CASSLALAVTGELFF. The DNA for the CDR3 is TGTGCCAGCAGCTTAGCACTAGCGGTGACCGGGGAGCTGTTTTTT. The full variable domain, completed using reference TRBV7-2 and TRBJ2-2, is GAGVSQSPSNKVTEKGKDVELRCDPISGHTALYWYRQSLGQGLEFLIYFQGNSAPDKSGLPSDRFSAERTGGSVSTLTIQRTQQEDSAVYLCASSLALAVTGELFFGEGSRLTVL.

This sequence joins TRBV14 and TRBJ2-1; D uncertain. Between the trimmed V and J ends, which lost 3 bases and 9 bases, there was a span of 6 bases. The CDR3 spans 11 residues. Germline values: CDR1 SGHDN, CDR2 FVKESK. The CDR3 nucleotides are TGTGCCAGCAGCCATCTACTTGAGCAGTTCTTC. Translation gives CASSHLLEQFF.

This chain uses TRBV5-4 with TRBJ2-1; D remains ambiguous. V was cut by 0 bases and J by 8 bases, with 12 bases left in between. Looked up from germline, CDR1 is SGHNT and CDR2 is YYREEE (reference sequence). The CDR3 loop spans 14 amino acids. The DNA for the CDR3 is TGTGCCAGCAGCTTGGATTTTAGCTGGCATGAGCAGTTCTTC. Its protein is CASSLDFSWHEQFF.

This chain uses TRBV4-3 with TRBJ1-6; possible D gene TRBD1, 5 bases. V was clipped by 0 bases and J by 10 bases, with 13 bases between them. CDR3 length: 15 residues. Germline CDR1 LGHNA, CDR2 YSLEER. CDR3 bases: TGCGCCAGCAGCCAAGATCCCCAGGGTCCATCACCCCTCCACTTT. The encoded protein is CASSQDPQGPSPLHF.

Only one count was recorded for this clone. The genes are TRBV14 and TRBJ2-2; D is ambiguous. Trimming shortened V by 1 base and J by 6 bases, and 6 bases separated the two germline ends. Germline CDR1 SGHDN, CDR2 FVKESK. The CDR3 is 13 amino acids. DNA for the CDR3: TGTGCCAGCAGCCAAGCCCGTTCCGGGGAGCTGTTTTTT. Amino acids: CASSQARSGELFF.

This chain joins TRBV27 and TRBJ1-2; 10 bases are shared with TRBD1. Germline V gene data show CDR1 as MNHEY and CDR2 as SMNVEV (reference sequence). The V segment lost 5 bases and the J segment 7 bases; nucleotides outside the gene matches: 10. This CDR3 is 15 amino acids long. The CDR3 protein is CASSPRQGAKGGYTF. The CDR3 region has the DNA TGTGCCAGCAGTCCCAGACAGGGGGCAAAAGGTGGCTACACCTTC.

The rearrangement links TRBV7-9 to TRBJ1-2; D is unclear. Germline-derived CDR1 and CDR2 are SEHNR and FQNEAQ (reference sequence). This CDR3 contains 12 residues. With 3 bases removed from V and 2 bases from J, the gap between germline ends came to 4 bases. The chain's CDR3 is CASSFENYGYTF. The CDR3 nucleotides are TGTGCCAGCAGCTTTGAGAACTATGGCTACACCTTC.